The 13 T cell receptor beta chains below all came from one sample that was sequenced in a study of cytomegalovirus exposure and HLA in healthy donors. The PCR contained 60 Vbeta and 13 Jbeta primers. Some clones are missing from TCRdb's copy, which holds only in-frame ones; the method was immunoSEQ multiplex PCR. The sample records tens of thousands of clones, about 80% being singletons. Sequencing input: PBMCs. These receptor sequences come from a male donor in good health and CMV-seronegative.

There are a few counts of this clone. The CDR3 nucleotides are TGTGCCAGCAAAACGCAGGGGGCTTGGAACGAGCAGTACTTC. Translation: CASKTQGAWNEQYF. The chain recombines TRBV28 with TRBJ2-7; 8 bases fit TRBD1. V dropped 7 bases and J dropped 5; count of bases not matched to a gene: 10. The CDR3 is 14 residues long. The germline gives CDR1 MDHEN, CDR2 SYDVKM.

This clone was seen once. The rearrangement joins TRBV4-3 to TRBJ2-6; 9 bases map to TRBD1. Germline CDR1 and CDR2: LGHNA and YSLEER. The junction had 1 base not matched to a gene; V was cut back by 4 bases and J by 0 bases. This CDR3 region has 16 residues. CDR3 sequence (DNA): TGCGCCAGCAGCCCGACAGGGGGCTCTGGGGCCAACGTCCTGACTTTC. Translation: CASSPTGGSGANVLTF.

A single count supports this clone. The CDR3 DNA reads TGTGCCAGCAGTGAAGCCGGGACAGCCTACAATGAGCAGTTCTTC. Protein: CASSEAGTAYNEQFF. This chain links TRBV2 with TRBJ2-1, with TRBD1 matching over 7 bases. From germline, CDR1 is SNHLY and CDR2 FYNNEI. The CDR3 contains 15 residues. Germline trimming cut 0 bases from V and 2 bases from J; bases unmatched to any gene: 1.

This sequence joins TRBV6-4 and TRBJ1-1; D possibly corresponds to TRBD1 (5 bases). The CDR3 spans 13 residues. V shed 5 bases and J shed 1 base, with 8 bases lying between them. The germline V gene encodes CDR1 MRHNA and CDR2 SNTAGT. In DNA, the CDR3 is TGTGCCAGCAGTCGACAGCAGAACACTGAAGCTTTCTTT. It yields the protein CASSRQQNTEAFF.

DNA for the CDR3: TGCAGCGTTGGACAGGGGACTGGCTACACCTTC. Translating gives CSVGQGTGYTF. The chain joins TRBV29-1 to TRBJ1-2; 8 nucleotides agree with TRBD1. CDR1 is SQVTM and CDR2 is ANQGSEA in the germline V gene. The J segment lost 7 bases and the V segment lost 4 bases, leaving 2 bases of the junction unmatched. There are 11 residues in the CDR3.

Here the CDR3 reads CASREGSTLYGYTF. The CDR3 DNA sequence: TGTGCCAGCAGAGAGGGCAGCACGCTCTATGGCTACACCTTC. The chain combines TRBV6-1 with TRBJ1-2, with unresolved D. This CDR3 contains 14 residues. CDR1 is MNHNS and CDR2 is SASEGT in the germline V gene. Trimming removed 6 bases at V and 4 bases at J, with 15 bases between.

The chain recombines TRBV5-1 with TRBJ2-7; 8 bases align to TRBD1. The germline V gene has CDR1 SGHRS and CDR2 YFSETQ. The CDR3 is made up of 16 amino acids. V lost 3 bases, J lost 0 bases, and 8 bases stayed unmatched. The CDR3 is CASSWVGTGLSYEQYF. CDR3 DNA sequence: TGCGCCAGCAGCTGGGTCGGGACAGGCCTCTCCTACGAGCAGTACTTC.

This rearrangement joins TRBV2 to TRBJ1-5, with 7 bases fitting TRBD1. The germline V gene encodes CDR1 SNHLY and CDR2 FYNNEI. The CDR3 spans 17 residues. Losses at the gene ends were 8 bases for V and 0 bases for J; bases not matched to a gene: 13. The CDR3 DNA is TGTGCCAGCTCCCTAGACAGGGTAGGGGGTAGCAATCAGCCCCAGCATTTT. This encodes CASSLDRVGGSNQPQHF.

Only one count was recorded for this clone. This rearrangement joins TRBV19 to TRBJ1-3; unclear D gene. V was trimmed by 5 bases and J by 2 bases, leaving 7 bases between them. Germline CDR1 and CDR2: LNHDA and SQIVND (reference sequence). The CDR3 contains 13 residues. As DNA, the CDR3 is TGTGCCAGTAGTCCAGACACTGGAAACACCATATATTTT. It specifies CASSPDTGNTIYF.

CDR3 protein: CASSLAWDSNEKLFF. CDR3 bases: TGTGCCAGCAGCTTAGCCTGGGACAGTAATGAAAAACTGTTTTTT. The chain combines TRBV7-9 with TRBJ1-4, with 7 bases fitting TRBD1. Looked up from germline, CDR1 is SEHNR and CDR2 is FQNEAQ (reference sequence). The V segment lost 0 bases and the J segment 4 bases; nucleotides outside the gene matches: 2. This CDR3 contains 15 residues. Combining the CDR3 with reference TRBV7-9 and TRBJ1-4 gives the whole variable domain DTGVSQNPRHKITKRGQNVTFRCDPISEHNRLYWYRQTLGQGPEFLTYFQNEAQLEKSRLLSDRFSAERPKGSFSTLEIQRTEQGDSAMYLCASSLAWDSNEKLFFGSGTQLSVL.

This chain links TRBV29-1 with TRBJ2-1; tentatively, D is TRBD2 (5 bases). This CDR3 region has 11 residues. Trimming cost V 5 bases and J 12 bases, with 14 bases left between them. The germline V gene has CDR1 SQVTM and CDR2 ANQGSEA. In DNA form, the CDR3 reads TGCAGCGTTTTTGAGGGTTTCCGGCAGTTCTTC. It codes for CSVFEGFRQFF.

This clone was seen once. CDR3 loop: CASSYLLEGDNEQFF. The CDR3 bases are TGTGCCAGCAGTTATCTCCTTGAGGGAGACAATGAGCAGTTCTTC. The chain uses TRBV6-5 and TRBJ2-1; tentative D call: TRBD2 (5 bases). The CDR3 covers 15 residues. The germline CDR1 and CDR2 sequences are MNHEY and SVGAGI. The ends were cut back, 3 bases at V and 5 bases at J, with 14 bases in the middle.

V usage is TRBV4-3 and J usage is TRBJ1-5; D is unclear. Trimming shortened V by 1 base and J by 3 bases, and 10 bases separated the two germline ends. CDR3 size: 15 residues. Germline assignment: CDR1 LGHNA and CDR2 YSLEER. This CDR3 reads CASSQADGLNQPQHF. For the CDR3, the DNA is TGCGCCAGCAGCCAAGCTGACGGACTCAATCAGCCCCAGCATTTT.